These 9 T cell receptor beta chains originate from one sample sequenced in a study of neurological immune-mediated disorders. TCRdb analysed the 5' RACE reads with MiXCR anew, one entry per CDR3 protein. The sample includes roughly 30,000 distinct CDR3 sequences, over 4% of them seen just once. The sequenced sample consisted of PBMCs. The receptors come from a man between 18 and 35 years old in good health.

This clonotype was detected many times. This chain uses TRBV7-9 with TRBJ2-2; no firm D call. The CDR3 totals 12 residues. Germline V gene sequence: CDR1 SEHNR, CDR2 FQNEAQ (reference sequence). Trimming removed 10 bases from V and 3 bases from J, with 9 bases in between. The CDR3 coding sequence is TGTGCCACCCCACCCGACACCGGGGAGCTGTTTTTT. Encoded protein: CATPPDTGELFF.

With respect to this clonotype: The final CDR3 position lacks the conserved phenylalanine or tryptophan, pointing to a likely read error. CDR3 in DNA: TGCAGTGCTAGTGGCAGTGCCGGTCAGCCCCAGCATTCT. Its protein product is CSASGSAGQPQHS. This chain uses TRBV20-1 with TRBJ1-5; D call uncertain. The CDR3 totals 13 residues. The V gene lost 3 bases and the J gene lost 6 bases, with 12 bases spanning the gap. Germline assignment: CDR1 DFQATT and CDR2 SNEGSKA (reference sequence).

This clonotype has ten or more counts. The chain has TRBV5-1 and TRBJ2-1, with 12 bases fitting TRBD2. Germline CDR1 is SGHRS and CDR2 is YFSETQ. The CDR3 has 15 amino acids. The ends lost 4 bases at V and 9 bases at J; junction bases unmatched: 8. This CDR3 reads CASSLGLAGSSEQFF. The CDR3 DNA reads TGCGCCAGCAGCCTTGGACTAGCGGGGAGTAGTGAGCAGTTCTTC.

This clonotype was detected ten times or more. The V gene is TRBV16, the J gene TRBJ1-1; possibly TRBD1 for D (6 bases). The germline CDR1 and CDR2 sequences are KGHSY and FQNENV. The V end lost 4 bases, the J end lost 6 bases, and 27 bases lay between the germline ends. This CDR3 has 18 residues. The CDR3 DNA is TGTGCCAGCAGCCCAAGACAGGCTCGAAGGTTGAATGGCGCTGAAGCTTTCTTT. As protein: CASSPRQARRLNGAEAFF.

This clonotype has a count of ten or more. The chain carries TRBV7-2 and TRBJ2-5; D gene ambiguous. V was shortened by 5 bases and J by 4 bases, with 11 bases between the two germline ends. The CDR3 has 13 amino acids. CDR1 SGHTA and CDR2 FQGNSA come from the germline V gene. The CDR3 is CASSPSRGETQYF. The CDR3 DNA is TGTGCCAGCAGCCCTTCCCGCGGAGAGACCCAGTACTTC.

This clonotype has a count of ten or more. The chain combines TRBV12-3 or TRBV12-4 with TRBJ1-5; no reliable D call. V lost 1 base to trimming and J lost 0 bases, with 13 bases between them. This CDR3 contains 17 residues. CDR3 region: CASSLGVRKSSNQPQHF. In DNA, the CDR3 is TGTGCCAGCAGTTTAGGAGTCCGGAAATCTAGCAATCAGCCCCAGCATTTT.

Ten or more counts support this clonotype. The chain joins TRBV7-9 to TRBJ2-3; D possibly matches TRBD1 or TRBD2 (5 bases each). CDR3 length equals 13 residues. Germline V gene lookup returns CDR1 SEHNR and CDR2 FQNEAQ (reference sequence). The V end was cut by 5 bases, the J end by 4 bases, with 10 bases between. CDR3 sequence reads: CASSPRGPDTQYF. DNA of the CDR3: TGTGCCAGCAGCCCTCGGGGCCCAGATACGCAGTATTTT.

This clonotype showed up many times. The chain is built from TRBV3-1 and TRBJ2-7, with D possibly matching TRBD1 (7 bases). V was trimmed by 3 bases and J by 2 bases, leaving 8 bases between them. The CDR3 consists of 13 residues. The germline V gene has CDR1 LGHDT and CDR2 YNNKEL (reference sequence). The CDR3 sequence: CASSHRGAYEQYF. In nucleotides, the CDR3 is TGTGCCAGCAGCCACAGGGGGGCCTACGAGCAGTACTTC.

This clonotype was counted ten times or more. CDR3 loop: CASSVSNQPQHF. CDR3 nucleotide sequence: TGTGCCAGCAGCGTTAGCAATCAGCCCCAGCATTTT. The chain uses TRBV7-2 and TRBJ1-5; D not certain. Germline CDR1 reads SGHTA; CDR2 reads FQGNSA. The CDR3 consists of 12 residues. Trimming pared 5 bases from V and 0 bases from J, leaving 2 bases between. The whole variable domain, filled in from reference TRBV7-2 and TRBJ1-5, reads GAGVSQSPSNKVTEKGKDVELRCDPISGHTALYWYRQSLGQGLEFLIYFQGNSAPDKSGLPSDRFSAERTGGSVSTLTIQRTQQEDSAVYLCASSVSNQPQHFGDGTRLSIL.